These 2 T cell receptor beta chains were all obtained from the same sample, sequenced in a study of blood T cell repertoires in COVID-19. The table came from immunoSEQ multiplex PCR; TCRdb's copy has only in-frame clones and leaves some out. The repertoire holds around 81,000 clones, with 85% as singletons. The sample comprised peripheral blood. These receptor sequences come from a man aged 50 or older with acute or convalescent COVID-19.

The chain has TRBV6-2 or TRBV6-3 and TRBJ2-6; D possibly corresponds to TRBD1 (5 bases). V gave up 2 bases and J gave up 5 bases, with 10 bases separating them. In germline, CDR1 is MNHEY, CDR2 SVGEGT. This CDR3 region has 15 residues. This CDR3 reads CASSYLGVWANVLTF. Here the CDR3 DNA reads TGTGCCAGCAGTTACCTAGGGGTCTGGGCCAACGTCCTGACTTTC.

The V call is TRBV18, the J call TRBJ2-1; TRBD2 matches at 7 bases. The J segment lost 3 bases and the V segment lost 0 bases, leaving 5 bases of the junction unmatched. From germline, CDR1 is KGHSH and CDR2 LQKENI. The CDR3 has 16 amino acids. For the CDR3, the DNA is TGTGCCAGCTCACCACCGCCTAGCGGCTTCTACAATGAGCAGTTCTTC. This sequence encodes CASSPPPSGFYNEQFF.